This T cell receptor beta chain was observed in a study of prognosis after radiotherapy for stage I lung cancer. In regard to this clonotype: At one end, the junction sequence differs from germline, possibly due to a read error.

Patients were uniformly node-negative by CT and PET/CT and had received no prior chemotherapy or radiotherapy, with no other malignancies. Genomic DNA provided the template from which TCR beta CDR3 was amplified by two-round multiplex PCR. Initially, in first-round PCR, primers specific to each TRBV and TRBJ gene were used. MiXCR, run by TCRdb on the multiplex PCR reads, gives a single entry per CDR3 protein. The data contain some 13,000 distinct CDR3 sequences, 35% to 40% of them singletons. Germline V gives CDR1 MNHNS, CDR2 SASEGT. This CDR3 is 14 amino acids long. The rearrangement links TRBV6-1 to TRBJ2-3, with no clear D. The sample here was PBMCs, taken before or after stereotactic body radiation therapy (not recorded which). The TCR was taken from a donor over 45 with non-small cell lung cancer. The CDR3 protein is CASISLGSTYTQYF. CDR3 sequence (DNA): TGTGCCAGCATTTCCCTGGGCAGCACATATACGCAGTATTTT.